These 8 T cell receptor beta chains share one sample of origin, sequenced in a study of T cell clonality in common variable immunodeficiency. Study results and caveats: Common variable immunodeficiency TCR beta sequences reportedly had fewer deletions and N-nucleotide insertions.

These TCRs' antigens remain unknown. Assay used: immunoSEQ multiplex PCR; TCRdb lists only in-frame clones, some missing. This repertoire holds roughly 40,000 clones, and none appear only once. The sample was peripheral blood mononuclear cells. The receptors were sampled from a human donor with common variable immunodeficiency.

This clone has ten or more counts. The CDR3 end falls 3 residues outside the read, so it is completed with the germline J gene. This rearrangement joins TRBV10-3 to TRBJ1-2; D is undetermined. The CDR3 has 14 amino acids. CDR1 is ENHRY, CDR2 SYGVKD, per germline. V was trimmed by 0 bases and J by 4 bases, leaving 9 bases between them. The sequenced CDR3 bases are TGTGCCATCAGTGAGTCCTCACAGATCTATGGC. Protein: CAISESSQIYG. The entire CDR3 is CAISESSQIYGYTF.

Notes on this clone: The CDR3 end is not reached by the read, which stops 3 residues before it; the germline J gene fills it in. The V and J genes are TRBV5-6 and TRBJ2-2; D unclear. V lost 0 bases and J lost 7, with 7 bases in between. The CDR3 is 13 residues long. Per germline, CDR1 SGHDT and CDR2 YYEEEE. The CDR3 DNA, read in part, is TGTGCCAGCAGCTTGGGTAGCTTCGGGGAG. It specifies CASSLGSFGE. The entire CDR3 sequence reads CASSLGSFGELFF.

With respect to this clone: Read coverage stops 3 residues before the CDR3 terminus; the germline J gene supplies the remainder. The chain combines TRBV30 with TRBJ1-6; the match to TRBD1 covers 10 bases. Germline V CDR1 and CDR2: GTSNPN, SVGIG (reference sequence). The length of the CDR3 is 19 residues. The J segment lost 0 bases and the V segment lost 0 bases, leaving 8 bases of the junction unmatched. The CDR3 here is CAWSVLEWTGGSYNSPLHF. The DNA read from the CDR3 is TGTGCCTGGAGTGTACTTGAGTGGACAGGGGGCTCCTATAATTCACCC.

As to this clone: The CDR3 end lies 3 residues beyond the end of the read and is filled in from the germline J gene. The chain is built from TRBV13 and TRBJ2-1, with 10 bases lining up with TRBD2. This CDR3 is built from 14 residues. Per the germline V gene, CDR1 is PRHDT and CDR2 is FYEKMQ (reference sequence). J was trimmed by 8 bases and V by 6 bases; bases with no gene match: 7. The sequenced part of the CDR3 DNA is TGTGCCAGCAGTGATAGCGGGGGGTTTCATGAG. Its translation is CASSDSGGFHE. The complete CDR3 protein is CASSDSGGFHEQFF.

At least ten counts were recorded for this clone. The CDR3 end is not reached by the read, which stops 3 residues before it; the germline J gene fills it in. The V gene is TRBV30, the J gene TRBJ1-6, with a weak D call TRBD1 (6 bases). This CDR3 has 13 residues. The V and J ends lost 6 bases and 7 bases respectively, with 13 bases between them. Germline CDR1 and CDR2: GTSNPN and SVGIG (reference sequence). The CDR3 here is CACRWTVNSPLHF. The part of the CDR3 DNA that was read is TGTGCCTGCAGATGGACAGTAAATTCACCC.

For this clone: Sequencing ends 3 residues short of the CDR3 end; the germline J gene provides the rest. The V gene is TRBV7-6, the J gene TRBJ2-3, with D possibly being TRBD2 (5 bases). The CDR3 is 14 amino acids. V was cut by 4 bases and J by 6 bases, with 14 bases left in between. Germline V lookup: CDR1 SGHVS, CDR2 FNYEAQ. CDR3 bases read: TGTGCCAGCAGCTCCCTCACTAGTCGGGATACG. This sequence encodes CASSSLTSRDT. The full-length CDR3 reads as CASSSLTSRDTQYF.

This clone was seen only a few times. Read data end 3 residues before the CDR3 end; the end is taken from the germline J gene. The chain has TRBV18 and TRBJ2-1, with 8 bases that match TRBD2. CDR3 size: 17 residues. Looked up from germline, CDR1 is KGHSH and CDR2 is LQKENI. The ends lost 4 bases at V and 0 bases at J; junction bases unmatched: 8. CDR3 protein: CASSRASGSSSYNEQFF. The CDR3 DNA, read in part, is TGTGCCAGCTCACGTGCTAGCGGGTCCAGCTCCTACAATGAG.

This clone has just a few counts. The read halts 3 residues ahead of the CDR3 end, with the missing end drawn from the germline J gene. This chain uses TRBV6-2 or TRBV6-3 with TRBJ2-1; D uncertain. The V gene lost 7 bases and the J gene lost 2 bases, with 3 bases spanning the gap. The V gene's germline CDR1 is MNHEY and CDR2 SVGEGT. The CDR3 runs to 11 residues. The sequenced part of the CDR3 DNA is TGTGCCAGCACTGCCTACAATGAG. This codes for CASTAYNE. The whole CDR3 protein reads CASTAYNEQFF.